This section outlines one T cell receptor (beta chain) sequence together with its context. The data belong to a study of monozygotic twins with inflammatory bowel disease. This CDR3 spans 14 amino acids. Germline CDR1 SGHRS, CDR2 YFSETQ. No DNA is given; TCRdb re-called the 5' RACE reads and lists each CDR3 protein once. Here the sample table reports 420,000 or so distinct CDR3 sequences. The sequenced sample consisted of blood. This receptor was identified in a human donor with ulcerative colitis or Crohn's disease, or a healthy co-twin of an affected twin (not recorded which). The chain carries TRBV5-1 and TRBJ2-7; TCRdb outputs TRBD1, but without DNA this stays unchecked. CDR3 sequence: CASSLKTGSHEQYF.